Below are 24 T cell receptor delta chains sequenced from a single sample in a study of gamma-delta chains in newborns, infants, children. TCRdb made new clone calls on the reads using CATT. This sample carries fewer than 3,500 delta-chain clones, 3.9% of them seen once, and the ten largest clones take more than 15%. The material sequenced was blood. Every receptor here comes from a child who was a newborn, infant or young child, either healthy, febrile or measles-vaccinated (not recorded which).

This clone has just a few counts. A far larger clone is one base from this, pointing to a likely read error. At the DNA level, this CDR3 is encoded by other sequences in the same sample as well. CDR3 region: CACDTWGIRSSWDTRQMFF. CDR3 DNA: TGTGCCTGTGACACCTGGGGTATACGCAGCTCCTGGGACACCCGACAGATGTTTTTC. This rearrangement joins TRDV2 to TRDJ3, with a tentative D call TRDD3 (5 bases). There are 19 residues in the CDR3. V lost 0 bases and J 0 bases, leaving 14 bases between the germline ends. Looked up from germline, CDR1 is GEAIGNYY and CDR2 is EKD.

This clone appeared a few times. A clone one base away is much larger, so this may be a read error. In the same sample, other DNA sequences code for this CDR3. CDR3 DNA sequence: TGTGCCTGTGACATACTGGGGGATAAAGGCTCCTGGGACACCCGACAGATGTTTTTT. It translates to CACDILGDKGSWDTRQMFF. The gene calls are TRDV2 and TRDJ3; 11 bases align to TRDD3. CDR3 length equals 19 residues. Germline CDR1 reads GEAIGNYY; CDR2 reads EKD.

As for this clone: Possible read error: a much larger clone is one base away. Other DNA sequences in this sample translate to the same CDR3. The chain recombines TRDV2 with TRDJ3, with 10 bases identical to TRDD3. CDR3 length: 21 residues. After removal of 1 base from V and 3 bases from J, the junction contained 14 bases not matched to a gene. Germline V CDR1 and CDR2: GEAIGNYY, EKD. The CDR3 region is CACDTAHLGDNRNWDTRQMFF. As DNA, the CDR3 is TGTGCCTGTGACACGGCGCACCTGGGGGATAACCGCAACTGGGACACCCGACAGATGTTTTTC.

Of note for this clone: TCRdb has a much larger clone's protein, which differs at residue 9 from the translation of this DNA, likely because of a read error; what is shown is the protein translated from the DNA. The chain uses TRDV2 and TRDJ3; D perhaps matches TRDD3 (5 bases). Germline CDR1 reads GEAIGNYY; CDR2 reads EKD. The CDR3 totals 17 residues. As DNA, the CDR3 is TGTGCCTGTGACACCGCCTCTCGCCCCTGGGACACCCGGCAGATGTTTTTC. Translated, it gives CACDTASRPWDTRQMFF.

In regard to this clone: This DNA translates differently at residue 6 from the TCRdb protein, which is that of a much larger clone; a read error is likely, and the protein shown is the DNA's own translation. The gene calls are TRDV2 and TRDJ3; 8 bases map to TRDD3. CDR3 length: 17 amino acids. The V segment lost 2 bases and the J segment 2 bases; nucleotides outside the gene matches: 4. Germline V CDR1 and CDR2: GEAIGNYY, EKD. The DNA for the CDR3 is TGTGCCTGTGACATACCGGGGGATACCTGGGACACCCGACAGATGTTTTTC. Amino acid sequence: CACDIPGDTWDTRQMFF.

About this clone itself: A read error likely explains this, since a far larger clone differs by one base. The sample holds other DNA sequences that translate to the same CDR3. The genes are TRDV2 and TRDJ2; TRDD3 aligns across 7 bases. Germline-derived CDR1 and CDR2 are GEAIGNYY and EKD. CDR3 size: 15 residues. Here the CDR3 reads CACDTGGSLTAQLFF. The CDR3 coding sequence is TGTGCCTGTGACACGGGGGGATCTTTGACAGCACAGCTCTTCTTT.

This clone was seen a handful of times. One base separates it from a far larger clone, so it is likely a read error. The sample has other DNA sequences that encode this CDR3 too. V and J are TRDV2 and TRDJ2; D is possibly TRDD3 (5 bases). The CDR3 has 15 amino acids. CDR1 GEAIGNYY and CDR2 EKD come from the germline V gene. V gave up 1 base and J gave up 1 base, with 9 bases separating them. In nucleotides, the CDR3 is TGTGCCTGTGACACGCTTGGGGATTTGACAGCACAACTCTTCTTT. It translates to CACDTLGDLTAQLFF.

In its sample, this clone ranks as medium-sized. It differs at one base from a far larger clone, so likely a read error. The same CDR3 arises from other DNA sequences in this sample as well. This chain uses TRDV2 with TRDJ1; 9 bases align to TRDD3. Looked up from germline, CDR1 is GEAIGNYY and CDR2 is EKD. CDR3 size: 14 residues. The CDR3 nucleotides read TGTGCCTGTGACATACTGGGGGACACCGATAAACCCATCTTT. Amino acids: CACDILGDTDKPIF.

By proportion, this clone is large. Other DNA sequences within the sample encode an identical CDR3. The CDR3 spells CACDVLGDTWDTRQMFF. In DNA form, the CDR3 reads TGTGCCTGTGACGTACTGGGGGATACCTGGGACACCCGACAGATGTTTTTC. The chain carries TRDV2 and TRDJ3; 11 nucleotides match TRDD3. CDR3 length: 17 amino acids. Germline V lookup: CDR1 GEAIGNYY, CDR2 EKD. With V trimmed by 3 bases and J by 2 bases, 2 bases remained unmatched.

Concerning this clone: This may be a read error: a much more frequent sequence differs by one nucleotide. This same CDR3 is encoded by further DNA sequences in the sample. V and J are TRDV2 and TRDJ3, with 12 bases that match TRDD3. This CDR3 has 18 amino acids. Germline lookup yields CDR1 GEAIGNYY and CDR2 EKD. CDR3 sequence: CACDTLLGDTRDTRQMFF. The CDR3, as DNA: TGTGCCTGCGACACTCTACTGGGGGATACACGGGACACCCGACAGATGTTTTTC.

Concerning this clone: Translating this DNA gives a protein that differs at residue 4 from the TCRdb one, which belongs to a much larger clone; a read error is likely, and the protein shown is this translation. The V gene is TRDV2, the J gene TRDJ3; possibly TRDD3 for D (6 bases). This CDR3 contains 19 residues. Germline V gene sequence: CDR1 GEAIGNYY, CDR2 EKD. CDR3 nucleotides: TGTGCCTGTGGCACCGTGGTGGGGGCCATCTCCTGGGACACCCGACAGATGTTTTTC. This sequence encodes CACGTVVGAISWDTRQMFF.

For this clone: The TCRdb record carries a much larger clone's protein, which differs from this DNA's translation at residue 14; a read error is the likely cause, and the protein listed here is the DNA translation. The V call is TRDV2, the J call TRDJ2, with 12 bases fitting TRDD3. The CDR3 length is 17 residues. Germline assignment: CDR1 GEAIGNYY and CDR2 EKD. CDR3 region: CACDALLGDTLTARLFF. The CDR3 DNA reads as TGTGCCTGTGACGCACTACTGGGGGATACTTTGACAGCACGACTCTTCTTT.

V usage is TRDV2 and J usage is TRDJ2, with TRDD3 matching 13 bases. CDR3 length: 17 amino acids. The junction had 6 bases not matched to a gene; V was cut back by 3 bases and J by 3 bases. The germline CDR1 and CDR2 sequences are GEAIGNYY and EKD. The CDR3 region is CACDVLGDTRMTAQLFF. The CDR3 DNA reads as TGTGCCTGTGACGTACTGGGGGATACGCGAATGACAGCACAACTCTTCTTT.

About this clone: The TCRdb protein comes from a much larger clone and disagrees with this DNA's translation at residue 6, likely due to a read error; the protein given here is derived from the DNA. The genes are TRDV2 and TRDJ2; 11 bases map to TRDD3. This CDR3 spans 17 amino acids. The V gene's germline CDR1 is GEAIGNYY and CDR2 EKD. V lost 3 bases, J lost 0 bases, and 5 bases stayed unmatched. CDR3 amino acids: CACDAPLGDTLTAQLFF. CDR3 nucleotide sequence: TGTGCCTGTGACGCACCACTGGGGGATACTTTGACAGCACAACTCTTCTTT.

As concerns this clone: A far larger clone is one nucleotide away, so this likely arose from a read error. This CDR3 is also generated by other DNA sequences in the sample. The V call is TRDV2, the J call TRDJ3, with TRDD3 matching over 7 bases. This CDR3 region has 17 residues. CDR1 is GEAIGNYY and CDR2 is EKD in the germline V gene. The CDR3 DNA follows: TGTGCCTGTGACACCTGGGGGAGCTCCTGGGACACCCGACAAATGTTTTTC. Translated: CACDTWGSSWDTRQMFF.

This clone was detected only a few times. TCRdb lists the protein of a much larger clone for this DNA, which differs at residue 4, so this is likely a read error; the protein given here is translated from the DNA itself. The chain carries TRDV2 and TRDJ1, with 8 bases identical to TRDD3. Trimming cost V 5 bases and J 0 bases; bases outside gene matches: 16. The CDR3 contains 18 residues. The V gene's germline CDR1 is GEAIGNYY and CDR2 EKD. The CDR3 reads CACGTRTGGPFYTDKLIF. As DNA, the CDR3 is TGTGCCTGTGGCACTCGTACTGGGGGCCCATTTTACACCGATAAACTCATCTTT.

In regard to this clone: The protein recorded in TCRdb matches a much larger clone and deviates from this DNA's translation at residue 5, suggesting a read error; the protein here is obtained by translating the DNA. V is TRAV29/DV5 and J is TRDJ3, with 7 bases aligning to TRDD3. Per the germline V gene, CDR1 is NSMFDY and CDR2 is ISSIKDK. CDR3 size: 17 residues. The V gene end was trimmed by 1 base and the J gene end by 2 bases; junction bases not matched to a gene: 6. In DNA, the CDR3 is TGTGCAGCAAGCAGCTGGGGGCCCCCCTGGGACACCCGACAGATGTTTTTC. It specifies CAASSWGPPWDTRQMFF.

This clone was seen a handful of times. This sequence is one base from a far larger clone and is likely a read error. This CDR3 is also generated by other DNA sequences in the sample. The chain links TRDV2 to TRDJ2, with 7 bases identical to TRDD3. Per germline, CDR1 GEAIGNYY and CDR2 EKD. The CDR3 extends over 19 amino acids. Here the CDR3 reads CACDSLRTGEPYLTAQLFF. In nucleotides, the CDR3 is TGTGCCTGTGACTCACTTCGTACTGGGGAGCCCTATTTGACGGCACAACTCTTCTTT.

For this clone: TCRdb's entry gives the protein of a much larger clone, which mismatches this DNA's translation at residue 10, likely from a read error; the protein reported here is translated from the DNA. J is TRDJ2 and V is TRDV2; D might be TRDD3 (6 bases). The CDR3 has 14 residues. Germline CDR1 GEAIGNYY, CDR2 EKD. The CDR3 here is CACDTGDLTEQLFF. The CDR3 nucleotides read TGTGCCTGTGACACCGGGGATTTGACAGAACAACTCTTCTTT.

On this clone itself: This could be a read error, since a much larger clone is one nucleotide away. The sample contains more than one DNA sequence encoding this CDR3. This chain links TRDV2 with TRDJ3; 9 bases match TRDD3. This CDR3 comprises 18 residues. Germline V gives CDR1 GEAIGNYY, CDR2 EKD. As DNA, the CDR3 is TGCGCCTGTGACACCGGGGATACGAGCTCCTGGGACACCCGACAGATGTTTTTC. It is translated as CACDTGDTSSWDTRQMFF.

This clone is judged large. Other DNA variants within this sample encode the same CDR3. This chain links TRDV2 with TRDJ3, with no clear D. CDR3 length equals 13 residues. Per germline, CDR1 GEAIGNYY and CDR2 EKD. The ends were cut back, 0 bases at V and 4 bases at J, with 0 bases in the middle. The CDR3 DNA reads TGTGCCTGTGACACCTGGGACACCCGACAGATGTTTTTC. It is translated as CACDTWDTRQMFF.

A few counts support this clone. A single base is all that separates this from a far larger clone, so a read error is likely. V usage is TRDV2 and J usage is TRDJ3, with 13 bases aligning to TRDD3. This CDR3 is 20 amino acids long. Germline CDR1 is GEAIGNYY and CDR2 is EKD. CDR3 protein: CACDLTGGYGTSRDTRQMFF. The CDR3, as DNA: TGTGCCTGTGACCTCACTGGGGGATACGGGACCTCCCGGGACACCCGACAGATGTTTTTC.

By sample share, this clone is medium-sized. The J gene is TRDJ3, the V gene TRDV2; D is possibly TRDD3 (8 bases). V shed 3 bases and J shed 2 bases, with 22 bases lying between them. Germline-derived CDR1 and CDR2 are GEAIGNYY and EKD. The CDR3 contains 20 residues. As DNA, the CDR3 is TGTGCCTGTGACTTCCTACTGGGGGTCGAATACCCCTGGGACACCCGACAGATGTTTTTC. It specifies CACDFLLGVEYPWDTRQMFF.

Regarding this clone: The translation of this DNA and the TCRdb protein of a much larger clone differ at residue 3, probably owing to a read error; the protein shown here is translated from the DNA. The chain has TRDV2 and TRDJ3, with TRDD3 identical over 8 bases. In germline, CDR1 is GEAIGNYY, CDR2 EKD. This CDR3 has 19 amino acids. CDR3 in amino acids: CARDTVILGGSWDTRQMFF. The DNA of the CDR3 is TGTGCCCGTGACACCGTAATACTGGGGGGCTCCTGGGACACCCGACAGATGTTTTTC.